Listed here are 11 T cell receptor beta chains from one sample, sequenced in a study of cytomegalovirus exposure and HLA in healthy donors. The PCR had 60 Vbeta and 13 Jbeta primers. Using immunoSEQ multiplex PCR, the repertoire was profiled, and TCRdb retains in-frame clones only, with some absent. This table has roughly 100,000 clones, about 15% appearing once. Sample: PBMCs. The receptors originated from a female donor in good health and CMV-seronegative.

This clone was detected a few times. The chain links TRBV7-2 to TRBJ1-5; no definite D call. CDR1 is SGHTA, CDR2 FQGNSA, per germline. The CDR3 totals 15 residues. Trimming cost V 2 bases and J 5 bases, with 13 bases left between them. The CDR3 loop is CASSLTRDLYQPQHF. The CDR3 coding sequence is TGTGCCAGCAGCTTAACGAGGGATTTATATCAGCCCCAGCATTTT.

The chain is built from TRBV5-1 and TRBJ1-4; D unresolved. Germline V lookup: CDR1 SGHRS, CDR2 YFSETQ. The CDR3 totals 14 residues. The V end lost 0 bases, the J end lost 4 bases, and 7 bases lay between the germline ends. This CDR3 reads CASSLGQNNEKLFF. In DNA, the CDR3 is TGCGCCAGCAGCTTGGGTCAGAATAATGAAAAACTGTTTTTT.

The CDR3 region has the DNA TGCGCCAGCAGCCAACACCGGGAGCGCCTTTGGGCTTTCTTT. Its protein is CASSQHRERLWAFF. The rearrangement links TRBV4-1 to TRBJ1-1; no firm D call. CDR1 is MGHRA, CDR2 YSYEKL, per germline. The length of the CDR3 is 14 residues. V lost 2 bases to trimming and J lost 11 bases, with 18 bases between them.

J is TRBJ1-5 and V is TRBV15, with D tentatively TRBD1 (5 bases). The ends were cut back, 5 bases at V and 4 bases at J, with 12 bases in the middle. Germline assignment: CDR1 LNHNV and CDR2 YYDKDF (reference sequence). The CDR3 has 14 amino acids. This chain's CDR3 is CATSPRQNNQPQHF. The CDR3 nucleotides are TGTGCCACCAGCCCTAGACAGAATAATCAGCCCCAGCATTTT.

The chain combines TRBV18 with TRBJ2-3, with TRBD1 matching over 8 bases. J lost 1 base, V lost 6 bases, and 6 bases had no gene match. CDR3 length equals 15 residues. Germline assignment: CDR1 KGHSH and CDR2 LQKENI. The DNA of the CDR3 is TGTGCCAGCTCGCGCGAACAGGGGGGCACAGATACGCAGTATTTT. This codes for CASSREQGGTDTQYF.

The J gene is TRBJ2-5, the V gene TRBV7-9; the match to TRBD1 covers 12 bases. CDR1 SEHNR and CDR2 FQNEAQ come from the germline V gene (reference sequence). Losses at the gene ends were 4 bases for V and 11 bases for J; bases not matched to a gene: 5. The CDR3 has 13 residues. The CDR3 sequence is CASSSEGQGAQYF. The CDR3 nucleotides read TGTGCCAGCAGCTCCGAGGGACAGGGGGCTCAGTACTTC.

This clone turned up a few times. The chain employs TRBV10-2 and TRBJ2-3, with D hard to call. Trimming shortened V by 8 bases and J by 1 base, and 16 bases separated the two germline ends. CDR3 size: 15 residues. Germline loops: CDR1 WSHSY, CDR2 SAAADI. CDR3 sequence: CASSRGRPRTDTQYF. As DNA, the CDR3 is TGCGCCAGCTCCCGAGGAAGGCCCCGCACAGATACGCAGTATTTT.

The chain is built from TRBV7-2 and TRBJ2-7; 8 nucleotides align to TRBD2. The germline V gene encodes CDR1 SGHTA and CDR2 FQGNSA. This CDR3 has 15 residues. J lost 4 bases, V lost 0 bases, and 5 bases had no gene match. The CDR3 DNA reads as TGTGCCAGCAGCTTAGCTGGCGGGAGGACGTACGAGCAGTACTTC. Translating gives CASSLAGGRTYEQYF.

V and J are TRBV5-4 and TRBJ2-2, with D tentatively TRBD2 (5 bases). This CDR3 comprises 16 residues. CDR1 SGHNT and CDR2 YYREEE come from the germline V gene (reference sequence). V was clipped by 5 bases and J by 0 bases, with 14 bases between them. The CDR3 sequence: CASRRRENANTGELFF. CDR3 DNA: TGTGCCAGCAGGCGAAGGGAGAACGCGAACACCGGGGAGCTGTTTTTT.

The chain links TRBV15 to TRBJ1-5; D perhaps matches TRBD1 (6 bases). V was pared by 4 bases and J by 4 bases, with 20 bases between. This CDR3 has 17 amino acids. Looked up from germline, CDR1 is LNHNV and CDR2 is YYDKDF (reference sequence). The CDR3 spells CATSTNRDPKSNQPQHF. As DNA, the CDR3 is TGTGCCACCAGCACCAACAGGGACCCCAAATCAAATCAGCCCCAGCATTTT.

This chain uses TRBV29-1 with TRBJ1-3; D uncertain. Deletions cut 0 bases from V and 3 bases from J, with 3 bases between. Per germline, CDR1 SQVTM and CDR2 ANQGSEA. The CDR3 consists of 12 residues. CDR3: CSVEDRGNTIYF. The CDR3 bases are TGCAGCGTTGAAGATCGTGGAAACACCATATATTTT.